The present TCR beta chain was sequenced within a study of cytomegalovirus exposure and HLA in healthy donors. General study results and limits: What was likely a sequencing artifact was a cluster of highly shared sequence variants. In vitro work confirmed that a few CMV-associated chains recognize CMV antigens. Further analysis was carried out later, and it showed several of the most significant clusters appearing linked to common viral pathogens. The study labeled fewer than 200 TCR beta chains cytomegalovirus-associated.

Germline V gives CDR1 MRHNA, CDR2 SNTAGT. V was shortened by 8 bases and J by 3 bases, with 13 bases between the two germline ends. The CDR3 runs to 13 residues. Researchers ran the PCR with 60 Vbeta and 13 Jbeta primers. Method: immunoSEQ multiplex PCR; TCRdb's copy keeps in-frame clones and lacks some. Counted here are 100,000 to 150,000 clones, about three quarters occurring once; the ten biggest clones make up about 3.9%. As to this clone: Antigen: not known.

The receptor's source is a man aged 45 to 65 in good health and CMV-seropositive. What was sequenced was PBMCs. J is TRBJ1-1 and V is TRBV6-4, with a weak D call TRBD1 (5 bases). The chain's CDR3 is CASGQTGDTEAFF. Here the CDR3 DNA reads TGTGCCAGCGGACAAACTGGGGACACTGAAGCTTTCTTT.